Sequencing of this TCR beta chain was carried out in a study of neurological immune-mediated disorders. Broader study findings: HTLV-1-associated myelopathy showed the most TCR clonal expansion; multiple sclerosis the least, below healthy controls.

Unsorted libraries used 2 million PBMCs kept at -80 degrees C. Many counts were recorded for this clonotype. What it binds is not known. The team produced cDNA through 5'RACE using 10-nucleotide random UMIs. Each sequencing run yielded over 160 million TCR-beta sequences from 15-18 subjects. TCRdb reprocessed the 5' RACE reads with MiXCR, giving one entry per CDR3 protein. The sample includes around 48,000 distinct CDR3 sequences, about a tenth of them seen just once. Sample: PBMCs. The TCR was taken from a woman aged 40 to 50 with HTLV-1-associated myelopathy (HAM/TSP).

CDR3 protein: CSAREAGGSSQPQHF. The DNA of the CDR3 is TGCAGTGCTAGAGAGGCAGGGGGGTCGAGTCAGCCCCAGCATTTT. This chain uses TRBV20-1 with TRBJ1-5; 7 bases are shared with TRBD1. CDR3 length equals 15 residues. Germline CDR1 DFQATT, CDR2 SNEGSKA (reference sequence). With V trimmed by 0 bases and J by 6 bases, 8 bases remained unmatched.